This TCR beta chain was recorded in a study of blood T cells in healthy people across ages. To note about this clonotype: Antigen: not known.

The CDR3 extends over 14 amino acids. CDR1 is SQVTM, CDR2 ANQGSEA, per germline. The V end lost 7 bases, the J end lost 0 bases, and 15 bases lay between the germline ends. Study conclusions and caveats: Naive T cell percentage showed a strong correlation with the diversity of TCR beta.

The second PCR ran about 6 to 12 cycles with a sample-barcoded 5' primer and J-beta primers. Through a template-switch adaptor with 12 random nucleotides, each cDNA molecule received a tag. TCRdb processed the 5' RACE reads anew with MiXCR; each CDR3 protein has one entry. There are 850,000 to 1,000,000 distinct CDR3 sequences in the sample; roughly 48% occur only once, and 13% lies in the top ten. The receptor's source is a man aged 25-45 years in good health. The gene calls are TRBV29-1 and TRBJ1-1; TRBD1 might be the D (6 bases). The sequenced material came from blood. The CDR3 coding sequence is TGCAGCGGTCGCTCCGGGGGCATGAACACTGAAGCTTTCTTT. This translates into CSGRSGGMNTEAFF.